The 22 T cell receptor beta chains given below trace back to one sample, sequenced in a study of blood T cells in healthy people across ages (dated by TCRdb to between 2014 and 2017). The library was generated by 5' RACE. The sample was run on an Illumina HiSeq 2500. A second PCR of roughly 7 to 12 cycles was performed with a sample-barcoded 5' primer and a J-beta primer mix. Using fastp at Q25 and MiXCR, TCRdb reprocessed the public reads and kept productive beta chains. Rows with a matching CDR3 protein are joined into one entry that keeps the most common DNA and genes. The sample data list 500,000 to 600,000 distinct CDR3 sequences, and approximately 27% of these were observed just once. Of the sample, 18% falls within the top ten clones. Input material: blood. These receptors were taken from an older woman in good health.

This clonotype appeared a few times. V usage is TRBV20-1 and J usage is TRBJ2-4; D may be TRBD1 or TRBD2 (5 bases each). This CDR3 region has 17 residues. Germline V gives CDR1 DFQATT, CDR2 SNEGSKA (reference sequence). V was clipped by 2 bases and J by 3 bases, with 20 bases between them. The CDR3, as DNA: TGCAGTGCTAGACCTAGAGGGAAAGGGGTGGACAAAAACATTCAGTACTTC. It yields the protein CSARPRGKGVDKNIQYF.

The sample holds one count of this clonotype. V is TRBV18 and J is TRBJ2-7, with D unclear. Germline V gene data show CDR1 as KGHSH and CDR2 as LQKENI. The CDR3 is 14 amino acids. Trimming shortened V by 2 bases and J by 2 bases, and 10 bases separated the two germline ends. This CDR3 is CASSPNDVAYEQYF. DNA of the CDR3: TGTGCCAGCTCACCAAATGACGTTGCCTACGAGCAGTACTTC.

This chain joins TRBV12-3 or TRBV12-4 and TRBJ2-7; 8 bases map to TRBD2. The CDR3 length is 13 residues. Trimming at V came to 4 bases and at J to 6 bases, leaving 5 bases not matched to a gene. CDR3 nucleotides: TGTGCCAGCAGTTCCGGACTAGCTTCCGAGCAGTACTTC. Amino acid sequence: CASSSGLASEQYF.

In this sample, this clonotype turned up a few times. The rearrangement links TRBV7-2 to TRBJ1-2; D remains unclear. Between the trimmed V and J ends, which lost 2 bases and 8 bases, there was a span of 12 bases. CDR1 is SGHTA and CDR2 is FQGNSA in the germline V gene. CDR3 length: 13 residues. In DNA form, the CDR3 reads TGTGCCAGCAGCTTAAGGAACTCTGGAGGCTACACCTTC. Its protein product is CASSLRNSGGYTF.

The table lists this clonotype with a few counts. This chain links TRBV7-6 with TRBJ2-2; TRBD1 matches at 8 bases. This CDR3 is built from 15 residues. Germline CDR1 is SGHVS and CDR2 is FNYEAQ. V was pared by 5 bases and J by 1 base, with 3 bases of the junction left unmatched. The CDR3 bases are TGTGCCAGCAGCGCCGGGACAGGGAACACCGGGGAGCTGTTTTTT. Protein: CASSAGTGNTGELFF.

This clonotype showed up just a few times. The rearrangement links TRBV29-1 to TRBJ2-7, with a weak D call TRBD2 (5 bases). Germline V gene data show CDR1 as SQVTM and CDR2 as ANQGSEA. V was cut by 6 bases and J by 2 bases, with 17 bases left in between. The CDR3 runs to 14 residues. The CDR3 DNA sequence: TGCAGCGTATGTCGGGATACAACCACCTACGAGCAGTACTTC. Residues: CSVCRDTTTYEQYF.

Of note for this clonotype: An end of the junction differs from the germline gene, which may be a read error. This chain joins TRBV6-6 and TRBJ2-3, with 8 bases aligning to TRBD2. The CDR3 is 17 residues long. The germline V gene encodes CDR1 MNHNY and CDR2 SVGAGI (reference sequence). The CDR3 nucleotides read TGTGCCGGCAGAAGAAACTGGGAAATAGCGGGGTGGGATACGCAGTATTTT. Translated: CAGRRNWEIAGWDTQYF.

The genes are TRBV5-1 and TRBJ1-2; D is possibly TRBD1 (5 bases). V was clipped by 5 bases and J by 5 bases, with 10 bases between them. The germline gives CDR1 SGHRS, CDR2 YFSETQ. The CDR3 has 12 amino acids. For the CDR3, the DNA is TGCGCCAGCAGTTTTTCAGGGTATGGCTACACCTTC. Translating it yields CASSFSGYGYTF.

J is TRBJ1-6 and V is TRBV29-1, with 7 bases fitting TRBD1. The junction had 13 bases not matched to a gene; V was cut back by 7 bases and J by 10 bases. Germline lookup yields CDR1 SQVTM and CDR2 ANQGSEA. There are 14 residues in the CDR3. The CDR3 protein is CSAVLGGADSPLHF. CDR3 coding DNA: TGCAGCGCCGTACTAGGGGGCGCCGACTCACCCCTCCACTTT.

This clonotype was observed a single time. V and J are TRBV20-1 and TRBJ2-7; 7 bases line up with TRBD1. This CDR3 has 13 amino acids. CDR1 is DFQATT, CDR2 SNEGSKA, per germline (reference sequence). V lost 0 bases to trimming and J lost 3 bases; unmatched junction nucleotides: 2. The CDR3 DNA is TGCAGTGCTAGAGAAGACAGGGACTACGAGCAGTACTTC. Residues: CSAREDRDYEQYF.

This clonotype was picked up a small number of times. The chain combines TRBV9 with TRBJ2-7, with a tentative D call TRBD2 (6 bases). This CDR3 spans 14 amino acids. The germline V gene has CDR1 SGDLS and CDR2 YYNGEE. V was trimmed by 3 bases and J by 2 bases, leaving 12 bases between them. CDR3 nucleotides: TGTGCCAGCAGCGCCGGGACTCTAGCCTACGAGCAGTACTTC. Protein product: CASSAGTLAYEQYF. Full variable domain (remainder filled in from reference TRBV9 and TRBJ2-7): DSGVTQTPKHLITATGQRVTLRCSPRSGDLSVYWYQQSLDQGLQFLIQYYNGEERAKGNILERFSAQQFPDLHSELNLSSLELGDSALYFCASSAGTLAYEQYFGPGTRLTVT.

The rearrangement links TRBV12-3 or TRBV12-4 to TRBJ1-3; D unclear. The CDR3 runs 12 residues. V dropped 5 bases and J dropped 7 bases, with 9 bases sitting between them. CDR3 sequence reads: CASSRRTNTIYF. The CDR3 coding sequence is TGTGCCAGCAGTCGCCGAACGAACACCATATATTTT.

J is TRBJ2-1 and V is TRBV20-1; D gene ambiguous. The V and J ends lost 6 bases and 1 base respectively, with 13 bases between them. There are 14 residues in the CDR3. From germline, CDR1 is DFQATT and CDR2 SNEGSKA (reference sequence). The CDR3 sequence is CSAASYRSYNEQFF. CDR3 in DNA: TGCAGTGCCGCGTCCTACCGATCCTACAATGAGCAGTTCTTC.

The gene calls are TRBV6-1 and TRBJ2-5; D gene unclear. The CDR3 has 12 residues. V lost 4 bases to trimming and J lost 5 bases, with 8 bases between them. Germline CDR1 reads MNHNS; CDR2 reads SASEGT. CDR3 sequence: CASSAAVETQYF. The CDR3 DNA is TGTGCCAGCAGTGCAGCAGTGGAGACCCAGTACTTC.

V gene TRBV4-3 combines with J gene TRBJ2-5; the match to TRBD2 covers 14 bases. The V segment lost 1 base and the J segment 4 bases; nucleotides outside the gene matches: 8. The CDR3 is 18 residues long. In germline, CDR1 is LGHNA, CDR2 YSLEER. Written as DNA, the CDR3 is TGCGCCAGCAGCCAAGGGACTAGCGGGGGGCTCCCTAGAGAGACCCAGTACTTC. This translates into CASSQGTSGGLPRETQYF.

Regarding this clonotype: The junction and the germline gene differ at one end; a read error may be behind it. The chain is built from TRBV15 and TRBJ2-7, with TRBD1 identical over 10 bases. This CDR3 has 15 residues. Germline-derived CDR1 and CDR2 are LNHNV and YYDKDF (reference sequence). CDR3 DNA sequence: TGTGCCGCCAGCAGAGAGCGGGACAGGGGCTACGAGCAGTACTTC. It yields the protein CAASRERDRGYEQYF.

CDR3 coding DNA: TGTGCCAGCAGTCCAGGGGCAGGAGCTTACAATGAGCAGTTCTTC. It specifies CASSPGAGAYNEQFF. V usage is TRBV12-3 or TRBV12-4 and J usage is TRBJ2-1; D is possibly TRBD1 (6 bases). Trimming left V 5 bases short and J 4 bases short, with 15 bases between. The CDR3 is made up of 15 amino acids.

The CDR3 reads CATALTQGIDEQYF. The CDR3 coding sequence is TGTGCCACCGCACTCACGCAGGGGATCGACGAGCAGTACTTC. J is TRBJ2-7 and V is TRBV2, with D perhaps matching TRBD1 (6 bases). The CDR3 is 14 amino acids. V lost 10 bases and J lost 5, with 21 bases in between. Germline V gene data show CDR1 as SNHLY and CDR2 as FYNNEI.

The V and J genes are TRBV4-3 and TRBJ2-3; TRBD2 might be the D (5 bases). Trimming removed 2 bases from V and 2 bases from J, with 11 bases in between. The CDR3 contains 15 residues. Germline V gives CDR1 LGHNA, CDR2 YSLEER. In DNA, the CDR3 is TGCGCCAGCAGCCAAAGGAGGTACTCCACAGATACGCAGTATTTT. Translation: CASSQRRYSTDTQYF.

The chain combines TRBV29-1 with TRBJ1-2; TRBD1 agrees at 9 bases. The CDR3 runs to 15 residues. V dropped 2 bases and J dropped 6; count of bases not matched to a gene: 10. Germline V gene lookup returns CDR1 SQVTM and CDR2 ANQGSEA. CDR3 in amino acids: CSVERDRVLNDGYTF. CDR3 in DNA: TGCAGCGTTGAAAGGGACAGGGTTCTAAACGATGGCTACACCTTC.

The chain recombines TRBV20-1 with TRBJ1-4, with 7 bases identical to TRBD1. The CDR3 contains 17 residues. Germline V lookup: CDR1 DFQATT, CDR2 SNEGSKA (reference sequence). The DNA for the CDR3 is TGCAGGGCTCAACAGGGGTCCGGGTCTGTGTCGAGTGAAAAACTGTTTTTT. This translates into CRAQQGSGSVSSEKLFF.

V and J are TRBV7-2 and TRBJ1-2; 8 bases agree with TRBD1. J gave up 8 bases and V 4 bases, and 12 bases lay outside the gene matches. Germline lookup yields CDR1 SGHTA and CDR2 FQGNSA. The CDR3 is 15 residues long. The CDR3 loop is CASSWSVGQAMGYTF. The CDR3 coding sequence is TGTGCCAGCAGCTGGAGCGTGGGACAGGCGATGGGCTACACCTTC.